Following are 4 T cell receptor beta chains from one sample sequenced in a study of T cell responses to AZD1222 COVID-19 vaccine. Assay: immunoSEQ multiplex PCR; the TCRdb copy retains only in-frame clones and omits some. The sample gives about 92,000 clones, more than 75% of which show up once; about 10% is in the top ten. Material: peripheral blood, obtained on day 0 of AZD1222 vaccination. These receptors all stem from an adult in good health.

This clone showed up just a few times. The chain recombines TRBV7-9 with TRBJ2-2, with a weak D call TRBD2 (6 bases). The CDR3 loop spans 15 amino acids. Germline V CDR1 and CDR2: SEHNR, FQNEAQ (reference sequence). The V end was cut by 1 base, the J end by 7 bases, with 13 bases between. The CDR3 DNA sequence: TGTGCCAGCAGCTTAGAGGGACGAGCGGGCGGGGAGCTGTTTTTT. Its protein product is CASSLEGRAGGELFF.

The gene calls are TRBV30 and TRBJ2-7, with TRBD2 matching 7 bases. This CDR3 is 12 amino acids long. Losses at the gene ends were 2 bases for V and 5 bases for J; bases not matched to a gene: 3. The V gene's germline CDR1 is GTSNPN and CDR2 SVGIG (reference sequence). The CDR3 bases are TGTGCCTGGAGTATAACTAGCGACGAGCAGTACTTC. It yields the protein CAWSITSDEQYF.

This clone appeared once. The chain's CDR3 is CATRGSARAYEQYF. The CDR3, as DNA: TGTGCCACCCGGGGTAGCGCCCGGGCTTACGAGCAGTACTTC. This chain links TRBV9 with TRBJ2-7, with D perhaps matching TRBD2 (5 bases). Germline V CDR1 and CDR2: SGDLS, YYNGEE. Trimming stripped 9 bases from V and 4 bases from J, with 20 bases between. The CDR3 extends over 14 amino acids.

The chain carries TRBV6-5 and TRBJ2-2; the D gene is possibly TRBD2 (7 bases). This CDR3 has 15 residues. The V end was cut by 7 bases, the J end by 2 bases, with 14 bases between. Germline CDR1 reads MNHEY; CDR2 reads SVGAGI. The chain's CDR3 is CASKDGGGNTGELFF. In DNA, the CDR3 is TGTGCCAGCAAAGATGGGGGGGGCAACACCGGGGAGCTGTTTTTT.